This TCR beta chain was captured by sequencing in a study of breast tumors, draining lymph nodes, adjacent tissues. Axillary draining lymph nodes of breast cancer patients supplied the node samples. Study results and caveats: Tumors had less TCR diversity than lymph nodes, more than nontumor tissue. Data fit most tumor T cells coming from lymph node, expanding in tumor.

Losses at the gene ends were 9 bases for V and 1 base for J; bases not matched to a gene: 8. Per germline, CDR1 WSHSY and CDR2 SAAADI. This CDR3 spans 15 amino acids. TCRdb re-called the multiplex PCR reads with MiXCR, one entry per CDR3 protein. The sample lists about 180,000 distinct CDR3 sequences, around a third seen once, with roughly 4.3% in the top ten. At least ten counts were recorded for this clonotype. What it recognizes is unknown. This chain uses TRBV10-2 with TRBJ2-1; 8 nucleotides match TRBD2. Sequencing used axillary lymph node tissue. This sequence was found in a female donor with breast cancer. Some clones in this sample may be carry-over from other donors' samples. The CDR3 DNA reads TGCGCCAGTAACGCCGGGGGGGCTTCCTACAATGAGCAGTTCTTC. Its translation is CASNAGGASYNEQFF.